This entry features one T cell receptor beta chain sequence. This record belongs to a study of patients and donors after allogeneic stem cell transplantation. V lost 3 bases and J lost 0, with 14 bases in between. CDR1 SGDLS and CDR2 YYNGEE come from the germline V gene. This CDR3 has 16 residues. TCRdb re-analysed the RT-PCR reads in MiXCR, keeping a single row per CDR3 protein. The table shows roughly 880,000 distinct CDR3 sequences, with roughly 18% occurring only once. The specimen sequenced was blood, either unsorted or a sorted T cell fraction (not recorded which). V is TRBV9 and J is TRBJ2-3, with D perhaps matching TRBD2 (5 bases). This clonotype was sampled from a human donor who was either an allogeneic HSCT recipient or a stem cell or donor lymphocyte infusion donor (not recorded which). It is not recorded whose cells these are; they may come from a transplant donor. For the CDR3, the DNA is TGTGCCAGCAGCGGAAGAAGAGAGCGGAGCACAGATACGCAGTATTTT. Translating it yields CASSGRRERSTDTQYF.